Detailed here is one T cell receptor beta chain. Assay used: immunoSEQ multiplex PCR; TCRdb lists only in-frame clones, some missing. The data show about 96,000 clones, under 90% seen once. This sample was taken from a study of OX40 agonist ivuxolimab in advanced cancers. V shed 7 bases, J shed 5 bases, and the junction held 12 bases outside the gene matches. Germline assignment: CDR1 SGHDT and CDR2 YYEEEE. The CDR3 has 15 residues. The source material was CD4+ or CD8+ T cells sorted from blood, sampled in a trial of the OX40 agonist ivuxolimab. The clonotype comes from an adult with an advanced solid tumor such as melanoma, head and neck, liver or kidney cancer. This chain connects TRBV5-6 to TRBJ2-5, with 9 nucleotides matching TRBD1. Written as DNA, the CDR3 is TGTGCCAGCCCCTATCGGGACAGGGTCAGGGAGACCCAGTACTTC. Translation gives CASPYRDRVRETQYF.